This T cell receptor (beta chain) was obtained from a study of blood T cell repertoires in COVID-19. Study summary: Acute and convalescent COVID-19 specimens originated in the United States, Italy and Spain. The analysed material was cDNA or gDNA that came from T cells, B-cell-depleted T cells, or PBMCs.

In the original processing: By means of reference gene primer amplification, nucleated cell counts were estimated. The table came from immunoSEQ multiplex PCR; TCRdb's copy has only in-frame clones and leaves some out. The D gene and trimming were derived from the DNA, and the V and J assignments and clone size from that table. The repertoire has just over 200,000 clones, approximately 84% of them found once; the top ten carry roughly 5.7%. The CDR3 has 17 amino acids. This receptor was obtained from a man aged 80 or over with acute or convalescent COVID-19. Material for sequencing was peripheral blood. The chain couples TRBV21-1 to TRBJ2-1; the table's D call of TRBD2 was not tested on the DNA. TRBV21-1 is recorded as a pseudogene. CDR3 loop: CASSKVPFSGRANEQFF. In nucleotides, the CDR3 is TGTGCCAGCAGCAAGGTCCCCTTTTCGGGGAGGGCAAATGAGCAGTTCTTC.